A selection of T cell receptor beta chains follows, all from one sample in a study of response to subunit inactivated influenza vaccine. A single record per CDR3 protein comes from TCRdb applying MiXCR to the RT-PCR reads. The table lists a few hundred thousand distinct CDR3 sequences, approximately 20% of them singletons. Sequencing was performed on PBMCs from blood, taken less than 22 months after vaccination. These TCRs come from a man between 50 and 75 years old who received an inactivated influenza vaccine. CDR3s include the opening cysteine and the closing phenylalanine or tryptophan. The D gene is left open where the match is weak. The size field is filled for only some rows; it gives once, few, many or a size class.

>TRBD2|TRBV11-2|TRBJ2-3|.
CASSQPQQGASGRNTQYF
TGTGCCAGCAGTCAACCTCAACAGGGGGCTAGCGGGAGGAATACGCAGTATTTT
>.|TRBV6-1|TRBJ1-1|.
CASRSQGITEAFF
TGTGCCAGCAGGTCACAGGGAATCACTGAAGCTTTCTTT
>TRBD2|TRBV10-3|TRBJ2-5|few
CAISEGEGLAEETQYF
TGTGCCATCAGTGAGGGGGAAGGACTAGCGGAAGAGACCCAGTACTTC
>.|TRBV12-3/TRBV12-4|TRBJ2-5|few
CASRPGDFQETQYF
TGTGCCAGCAGGCCCGGGGACTTCCAAGAGACCCAGTACTTC
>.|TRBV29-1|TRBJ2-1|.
CSVGQRVNEQFF
TGCAGCGTGGGACAACGTGTCAATGAGCAGTTCTTC
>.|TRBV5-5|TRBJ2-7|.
CASSPTPNEQYF
TGTGCCAGCAGCCCTACGCCCAACGAGCAGTACTTC
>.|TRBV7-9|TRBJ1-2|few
CASSIMTGTRNYGYTF
TGTGCCAGCAGCATCATGACCGGGACGAGAAACTATGGCTACACCTTC
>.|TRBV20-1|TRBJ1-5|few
CSAREALGNQPQHF
TGCAGTGCTAGGGAGGCCCTTGGCAATCAGCCCCAGCATTTT
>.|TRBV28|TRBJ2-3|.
CASSPLPAFSGTRTDTQYF
TGTGCCAGCAGCCCACTTCCCGCCTTTAGCGGAACACGCACAGATACGCAGTATTTT
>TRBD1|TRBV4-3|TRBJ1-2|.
CASSQEVDRGGYGYTF
TGCGCCAGCAGCCAAGAAGTAGACAGGGGAGGGTATGGCTACACCTTC
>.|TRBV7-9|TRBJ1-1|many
CASSSPQNTEAFF
TGTGCCAGCAGCTCCCCGCAGAACACTGAAGCTTTCTTT
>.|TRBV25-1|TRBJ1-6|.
CASSDGPQNSPLHF
TGTGCTAGCAGTGACGGGCCTCAAAATTCACCCCTCCACTTT
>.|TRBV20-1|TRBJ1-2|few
CSARDPNSVYGYTF
TGCAGTGCTAGAGACCCGAACAGCGTGTATGGCTACACCTTC
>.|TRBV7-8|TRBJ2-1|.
CASSLGRTKVSMKQFF
TGTGCCAGCAGCTTAGGCCGGACTAAGGTGTCAATGAAGCAGTTCTTC
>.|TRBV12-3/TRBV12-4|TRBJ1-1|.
CASSPLRRVLNTEAFF
TGTGCCAGCAGTCCCCTTCGCCGGGTTTTGAACACTGAAGCTTTCTTT
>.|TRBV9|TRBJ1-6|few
CASSVANSPLHF
TGTGCCAGCAGCGTAGCCAATTCACCCCTCCACTTT
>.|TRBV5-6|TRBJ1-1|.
CASRTLGTEAFF
TGTGCCAGCAGAACGCTCGGGACTGAAGCTTTCTTT
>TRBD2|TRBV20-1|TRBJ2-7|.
CSAGKNSGGLTYEQYF
TGCAGTGCTGGAAAAAATAGCGGGGGCCTTACTTACGAGCAGTACTTC
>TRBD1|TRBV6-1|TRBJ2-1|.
CASRAQGVTVHNEQFF
TGTGCCAGCAGAGCCCAGGGGGTAACTGTCCACAATGAGCAGTTCTTC
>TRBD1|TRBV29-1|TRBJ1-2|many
CSVATGYGGYTF
TGCAGCGTCGCGACAGGGTACGGTGGCTACACCTTC
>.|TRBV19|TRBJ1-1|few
CASSKPGMNTEAFF
TGTGCCAGTAGTAAACCGGGGATGAACACTGAAGCTTTCTTT
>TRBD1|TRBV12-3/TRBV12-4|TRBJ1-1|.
CASSLRLGLGTDTYRSEAFF
TGTGCCAGCAGTTTACGACTAGGGTTAGGGACAGACACGTACCGAAGTGAAGCTTTCTTT
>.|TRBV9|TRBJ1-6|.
CASSATGRNNSPLHF
TGTGCCAGCAGCGCGACGGGGAGGAATAATTCACCCCTCCACTTT
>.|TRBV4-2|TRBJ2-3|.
CASSQEWSPTDTQYF
TGTGCCAGCAGCCAAGAATGGTCACCCACAGATACGCAGTATTTT
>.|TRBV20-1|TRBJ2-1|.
CSAKVPSRDEQFF
TGCAGTGCTAAAGTTCCGTCTCGCGATGAGCAGTTCTTC
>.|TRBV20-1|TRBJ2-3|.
CSAIVVADTQYF
TGCAGTGCTATAGTAGTCGCAGATACGCAGTATTTT
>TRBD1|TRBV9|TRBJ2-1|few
CASSAPGQRSYNEQFF
TGTGCCAGCAGCGCGCCGGGACAGCGCTCCTACAATGAGCAGTTCTTC
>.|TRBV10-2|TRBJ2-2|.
CASKGTFTGELFF
TGCGCCAGCAAGGGCACCTTCACCGGGGAGCTGTTTTTT
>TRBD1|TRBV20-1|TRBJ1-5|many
CSARVTGEQPQHF
TGCAGTGCTAGAGTAACAGGGGAACAGCCCCAGCATTTT
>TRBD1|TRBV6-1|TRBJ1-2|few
CASSEEGTAGNVGGYTF
TGTGCCAGCAGTGAAGAGGGGACAGCCGGCAACGTGGGTGGCTACACCTTC
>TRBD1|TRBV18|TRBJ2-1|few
CASSPVTGDDEQFF
TGTGCCAGCTCACCCGTTACAGGGGACGATGAGCAGTTCTTC
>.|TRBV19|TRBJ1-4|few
CASSVDSWINEKLFF
TGTGCCAGTAGTGTCGACAGTTGGATCAATGAAAAACTGTTTTTT
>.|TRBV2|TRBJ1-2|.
CASSPRLAQGYTF
TGTGCCAGCAGCCCACGACTGGCGCAGGGCTACACCTTC
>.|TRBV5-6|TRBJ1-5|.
CASSLWGIGQPQHF
TGTGCCAGCAGCTTGTGGGGCATTGGCCAGCCCCAGCATTTT
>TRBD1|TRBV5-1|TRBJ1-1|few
CASSQQDRGTEAFF
TGCGCCAGCAGCCAACAAGACAGGGGGACTGAAGCTTTCTTT
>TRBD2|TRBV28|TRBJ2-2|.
CASTRWGGTGELFF
TGTGCCAGCACCCGATGGGGGGGCACCGGGGAGCTGTTTTTT
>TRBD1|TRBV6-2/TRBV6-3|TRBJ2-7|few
CASSGDRAYEQYF
TGTGCCAGCAGTGGTGACAGGGCCTACGAGCAGTACTTC
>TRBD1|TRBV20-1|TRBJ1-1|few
CSAPKGTANTEAFF
TGCAGTGCCCCAAAGGGGACAGCGAACACTGAAGCTTTCTTT
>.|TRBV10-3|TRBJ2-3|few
CAISESASADTQYF
TGTGCCATCAGTGAGTCGGCTAGCGCAGATACGCAGTATTTT
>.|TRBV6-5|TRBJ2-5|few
CASSSGPQETQYF
TGTGCCAGCAGTTCGGGTCCCCAAGAGACCCAGTACTTC
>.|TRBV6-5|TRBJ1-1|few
CASSYSTQGKTEAFF
TGTGCCAGCAGTTACTCCACTCAGGGAAAAACTGAAGCTTTCTTT
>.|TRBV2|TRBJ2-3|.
CASSGVASTDTQYF
TGTGCCAGCAGTGGGGTGGCTAGCACAGATACGCAGTATTTT
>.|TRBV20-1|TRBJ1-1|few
CSAAGETEAFF
TGCAGTGCAGCTGGCGAAACTGAAGCTTTCTTT
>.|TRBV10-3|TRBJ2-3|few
CAISITLADTQYF
TGTGCCATCAGTATAACATTGGCAGATACGCAGTATTTT
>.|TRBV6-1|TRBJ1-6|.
CASSREQDSYNSPLHF
TGTGCCAGCAGCAGAGAACAGGACTCCTATAATTCACCCCTCCACTTT
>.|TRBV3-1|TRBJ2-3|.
CASSQYYGTDTQYF
TGTGCCAGCAGCCAATACTACGGCACAGATACGCAGTATTTT
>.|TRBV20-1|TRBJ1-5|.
CSASGGGGNQPQHF
TGCAGTGCTAGCGGGGGAGGTGGCAATCAGCCCCAGCATTTT
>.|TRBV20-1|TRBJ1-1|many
CSARRNTEAFF
TGCAGTGCTAGAAGGAACACTGAAGCTTTCTTT
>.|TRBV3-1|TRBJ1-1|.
CASAQGPFTEAFF
TGTGCCAGCGCGCAGGGGCCTTTCACTGAAGCTTTCTTT
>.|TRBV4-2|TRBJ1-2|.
CASSQRIEASYGYTF
TGTGCCAGCAGCCAGAGAATTGAGGCTAGCTATGGCTACACCTTC
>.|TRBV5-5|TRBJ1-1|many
CASSFPSGATEAFF
TGTGCCAGCAGCTTCCCTTCAGGAGCCACTGAAGCTTTCTTT
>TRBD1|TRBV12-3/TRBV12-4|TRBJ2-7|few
CASSRGGTGTLF
TGTGCCAGCAGTCGCGGAGGGACAGGGACCCTCTTC
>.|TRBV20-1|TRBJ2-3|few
CSASGGPYSTDTQYF
TGCAGTGCTAGCGGGGGCCCGTATAGCACAGATACGCAGTATTTT